The following is a TCR beta chain sequence with its context. Trimming stripped 0 bases from V and 0 bases from J, with 6 bases between. CDR1 is MNHEY and CDR2 is SVGAGI in the germline V gene. CDR3 length: 15 amino acids. The data stem from a study of control samples from healthy donors and cancer patients. The assay was immunoSEQ multiplex PCR, and TCRdb's table has in-frame clones only and misses some. The table lists approximately 230,000 clones, around 79% of them singletons. Sequencing was done on a sample of PBMCs. The chain combines TRBV6-5 with TRBJ2-1, with no clear D. This receptor was obtained from a woman in her sixties with lung cancer. The CDR3 sequence: CASSYSPSSYNEQFF. DNA for the CDR3: TGTGCCAGCAGTTACTCGCCGTCCTCCTACAATGAGCAGTTCTTC.